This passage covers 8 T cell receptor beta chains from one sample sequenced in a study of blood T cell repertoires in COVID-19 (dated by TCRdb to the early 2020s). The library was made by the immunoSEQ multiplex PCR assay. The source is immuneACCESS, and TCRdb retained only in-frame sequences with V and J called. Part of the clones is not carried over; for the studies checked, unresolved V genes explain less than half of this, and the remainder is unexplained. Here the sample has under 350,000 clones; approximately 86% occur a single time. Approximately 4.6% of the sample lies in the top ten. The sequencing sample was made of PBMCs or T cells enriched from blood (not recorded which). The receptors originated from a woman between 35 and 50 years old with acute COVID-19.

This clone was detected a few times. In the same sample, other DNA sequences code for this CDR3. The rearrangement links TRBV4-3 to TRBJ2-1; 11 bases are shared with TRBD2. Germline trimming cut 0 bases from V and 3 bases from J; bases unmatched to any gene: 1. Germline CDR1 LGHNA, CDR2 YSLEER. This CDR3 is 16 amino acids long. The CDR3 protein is CASSQDGTSGYNEQFF. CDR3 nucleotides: TGCGCCAGCAGCCAAGATGGGACTAGCGGCTACAATGAGCAGTTCTTC.

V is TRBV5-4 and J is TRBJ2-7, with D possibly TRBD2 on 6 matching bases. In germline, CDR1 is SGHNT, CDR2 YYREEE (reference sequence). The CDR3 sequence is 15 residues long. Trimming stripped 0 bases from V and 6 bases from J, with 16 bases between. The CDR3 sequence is CASSLDGSGGSEQYF. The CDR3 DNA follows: TGTGCCAGCAGCTTGGATGGGTCTGGAGGGTCCGAGCAGTACTTC.

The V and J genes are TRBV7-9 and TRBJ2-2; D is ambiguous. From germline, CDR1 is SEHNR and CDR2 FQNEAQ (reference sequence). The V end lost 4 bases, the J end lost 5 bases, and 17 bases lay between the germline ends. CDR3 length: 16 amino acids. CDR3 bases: TGTGCCAGCAGCTCCCTCTTGTTGGCTGGTACCGGGGAGCTGTTTTTT. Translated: CASSSLLLAGTGELFF.

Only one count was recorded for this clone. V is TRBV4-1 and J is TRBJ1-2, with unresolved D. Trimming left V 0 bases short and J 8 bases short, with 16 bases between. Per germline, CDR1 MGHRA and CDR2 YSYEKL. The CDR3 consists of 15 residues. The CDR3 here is CASSQDQSGAKGYTF. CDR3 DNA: TGCGCCAGCAGCCAAGATCAGTCAGGTGCGAAAGGCTACACCTTC.

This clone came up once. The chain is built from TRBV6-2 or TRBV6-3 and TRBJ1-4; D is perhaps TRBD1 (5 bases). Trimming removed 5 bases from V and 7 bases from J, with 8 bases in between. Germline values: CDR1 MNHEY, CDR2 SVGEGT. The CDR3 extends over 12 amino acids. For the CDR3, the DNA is TGTGCCAGCAGTACCCAGGGTGAAAAACTGTTTTTT. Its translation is CASSTQGEKLFF.

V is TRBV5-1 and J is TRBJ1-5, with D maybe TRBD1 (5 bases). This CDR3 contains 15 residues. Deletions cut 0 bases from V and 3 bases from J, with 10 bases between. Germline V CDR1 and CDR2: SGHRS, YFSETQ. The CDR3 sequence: CASSLAGRDNQPQHF. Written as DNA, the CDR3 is TGCGCCAGCAGCTTGGCAGGGAGGGACAATCAGCCCCAGCATTTT.

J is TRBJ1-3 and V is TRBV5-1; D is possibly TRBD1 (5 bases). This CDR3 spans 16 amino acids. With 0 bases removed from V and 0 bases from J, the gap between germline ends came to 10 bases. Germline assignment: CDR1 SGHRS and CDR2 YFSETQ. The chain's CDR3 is CASSLEARASGNTIYF. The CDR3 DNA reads TGCGCCAGCAGCTTGGAGGCCAGGGCCTCTGGAAACACCATATATTTT.

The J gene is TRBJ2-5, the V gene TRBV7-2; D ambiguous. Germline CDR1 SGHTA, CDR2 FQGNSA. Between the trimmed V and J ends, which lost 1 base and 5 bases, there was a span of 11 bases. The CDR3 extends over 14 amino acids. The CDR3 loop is CASSLVGFWETQYF. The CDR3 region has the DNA TGTGCCAGCAGCTTAGTCGGGTTTTGGGAGACCCAGTACTTC.